Sequencing of this T cell receptor beta chain was carried out in a study of blood T cell repertoires in COVID-19 (dated by TCRdb to the early 2020s). Regarding the research as a whole: Samples from collaborators originated in the United States, Italy and Spain and spanned both the acute and convalescent phases of COVID-19. Deeply sampled blood TCRbeta repertoires from subjects exposed to, actively infected with, or recovered from COVID-19 were included in the dataset. The prospective study material was composed of cDNA or gDNA derived from T cells, B-cell-depleted T cells, or PBMCs. Where HLA class I and class II types were available, the types were taken from metadata supplied by the sample provider, not from assay-based typing. The repertoires were released in a freely available public database meant as a resource for research on the immune response to SARS-CoV-2. Sample metadata almost always included a de-identified subject ID, COVID-19 status, age in years and sex. Samples were obtained from the ongoing ImmuneRACE study (first 160 participants) and from 1,254 subjects provided by 6 global collaborators. The full study reports these points: The quantity of clinical and demographic metadata differed by source and by participant and was supplied without curation.

To note about this clone: The clone's antigen remains unknown. Base qualities are missing; no much larger clone stands one base away.

The immunoSEQ Assay, a bias-controlled multiplex PCR, was used to amplify TCRbeta CDR3 regions from genomic DNA. Concerning the study's data processing: The number of nucleated cells in each sample was estimated by amplification of reference gene primers within the assay. To quantify the absolute abundance of each unique TCRbeta CDR3 rearrangement, sequence reads were collapsed and filtered. For each sample, productive Simpson clonality was calculated by taking the square root of Simpson's diversity index across productive rearrangements. Entries here come from immuneACCESS through TCRdb and include only in-frame sequences with V and J called. Some clones fail to appear in such tables; in the studies checked, an unresolved V gene covers under half of the shortfall, and the cause of the remainder is unknown. V and J calls and clone size follow that table, whereas D and trimming were derived from the DNA. This sample lists 120,000 to 150,000 clones; around 87% were detected once. About 5.8% of the sample goes to the ten largest clones.

Whole blood was collected in K2EDTA tubes by collaborating institutions according to the institutions' own protocols. For TCRbeta analysis, collaborator samples were shipped as frozen whole blood, as isolated PBMCs, or as DNA extracted from either sample type. CDR1 and CDR2, per the germline V gene, are SGHRS and YFSETQ. The germline ends are 11 bases apart after V is trimmed by 4 bases and J by 3 bases. Inclusive of the bounding cysteine and phenylalanine, the CDR3 is 13 residues long. The kept DNA is CDR3 alone, 39 bases in frame from the first base. Sequencing was carried out using peripheral blood. The receptor chain draws on TRBV5-1 and TRBJ2-7; TRBD2 is a weak D gene call, 6 bases matching. The receptor was isolated from a human donor in a cohort sampled during active COVID-19. The CDR3 region reads CASSVGLLYEQYF. Here is the DNA: TGCGCCAGCAGCGTAGGACTACTCTACGAGCAGTACTTC. When the CDR3 is completed using the reference TRBV5-1 and TRBJ2-7 genes on either side, the full variable domain is KAGVTQTPRYLIKTRGQQVTLSCSPISGHRSVSWYQQTPGQGLQFLFEYFSETQRNKGNFPGRFSGRQFSNSRSEMNVSTLELGDSALYLCASSVGLLYEQYFGPGTRLTVT.